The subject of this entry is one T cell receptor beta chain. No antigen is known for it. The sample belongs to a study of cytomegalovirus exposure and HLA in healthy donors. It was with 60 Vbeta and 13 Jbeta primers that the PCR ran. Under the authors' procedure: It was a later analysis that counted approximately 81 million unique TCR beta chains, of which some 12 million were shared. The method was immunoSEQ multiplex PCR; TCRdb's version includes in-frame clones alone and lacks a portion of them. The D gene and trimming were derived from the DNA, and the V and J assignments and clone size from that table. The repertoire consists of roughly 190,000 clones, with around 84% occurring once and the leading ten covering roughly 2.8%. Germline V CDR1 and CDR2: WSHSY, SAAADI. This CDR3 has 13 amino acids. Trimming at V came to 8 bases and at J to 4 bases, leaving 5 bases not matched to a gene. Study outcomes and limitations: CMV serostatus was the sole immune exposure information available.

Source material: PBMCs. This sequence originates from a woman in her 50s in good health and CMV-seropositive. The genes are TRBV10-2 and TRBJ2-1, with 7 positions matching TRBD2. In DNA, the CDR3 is TGCGCCAGCCGCGGGGGTGAATACAATGAGCAGTTCTTC. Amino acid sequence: CASRGGEYNEQFF.